The 30 T cell receptor beta chains reported below all come from one sample, sequenced in a study of CD8 T cells in ankylosing spondylitis. Via MiXCR, TCRdb re-called the 5' RACE reads, giving one row per CDR3 protein. This sample carries 25,000 to 40,000 distinct CDR3 sequences, around 6.7% of them seen once, and the ten largest clones take over 9.5%. The sample taken for sequencing was blood, either unsorted or a sorted T cell fraction (not recorded which). These receptor sequences come from a male donor with ankylosing spondylitis or in good health (not recorded which).

There are many counts of this clonotype. This rearrangement joins TRBV28 to TRBJ1-3; a possible D gene is TRBD1 (5 bases). V lost 6 bases, J lost 1 base, and 10 bases lay in between. The CDR3 is 14 residues long. Germline V gives CDR1 MDHEN, CDR2 SYDVKM. In nucleotides, the CDR3 is TGTGCCAGCAGCTCGCCAGGGTCTGGAAACACCATATATTTT. Its protein product is CASSSPGSGNTIYF.

The V gene is TRBV30, the J gene TRBJ1-2; tentative D call: TRBD1 (6 bases). The ends were cut back, 0 bases at V and 6 bases at J, with 8 bases in the middle. Germline V lookup: CDR1 GTSNPN, CDR2 SVGIG (reference sequence). This CDR3 has 12 residues. The CDR3 protein is CAWSVHRDGYTF. The CDR3 DNA follows: TGTGCCTGGAGTGTACACAGGGATGGCTACACCTTC.

In this sample, this clonotype turned up many times. The chain couples TRBV27 to TRBJ1-2; the D gene is possibly TRBD1 (6 bases). Trimming took off 6 bases at V and 4 bases at J, with 15 bases between the two ends. In germline, CDR1 is MNHEY, CDR2 SMNVEV (reference sequence). This CDR3 comprises 14 residues. CDR3 in amino acids: CASRPGGSSYGYTF. As DNA, the CDR3 is TGTGCCAGCAGGCCCGGGGGCAGTTCCTATGGCTACACCTTC.

At least ten counts were recorded for this clonotype. The chain employs TRBV20-1 and TRBJ2-3, with D tentatively TRBD2 (7 bases). V lost 6 bases and J 3 bases, leaving 16 bases between the germline ends. The length of the CDR3 is 14 residues. Germline V CDR1 and CDR2: DFQATT, SNEGSKA (reference sequence). CDR3 amino acids: CSAKGGGGTDTQYF. The CDR3 DNA is TGCAGTGCCAAGGGGGGAGGGGGAACAGATACGCAGTATTTT.

The sample holds many counts of this clonotype. The chain uses TRBV5-1 and TRBJ2-1; 9 bases match TRBD2. In germline, CDR1 is SGHRS, CDR2 YFSETQ. The CDR3 extends over 16 amino acids. The trim removed 2 bases at V and 8 bases at J, leaving 11 bases unmatched. This CDR3 is CASSLERLAVVYEQFF. The CDR3, as DNA: TGCGCCAGCAGCTTAGAGAGACTAGCGGTCGTTTATGAGCAGTTCTTC.

In its sample, this clonotype was seen many times. The chain is built from TRBV29-1 and TRBJ2-7; 9 positions agree with TRBD1. This CDR3 spans 14 amino acids. V shed 2 bases and J 6 bases; nucleotides not matched to a gene: 8. CDR1 is SQVTM and CDR2 is ANQGSEA in the germline V gene. DNA for the CDR3: TGCAGCGTTGAAATTTGGGACAGGGTCCGCGAGCAGTACTTC. Translating gives CSVEIWDRVREQYF.

This clonotype was seen at least ten times. The rearrangement joins TRBV12-3 or TRBV12-4 to TRBJ2-3; 11 bases line up with TRBD2. Trimming at V came to 5 bases and at J to 0 bases, leaving 10 bases not matched to a gene. The CDR3 sequence is 18 residues long. For the CDR3, the DNA is TGTGCCAGCAGTCAATCCGGGACTAGCGGTAGAAGCACAGATACGCAGTATTTT. Translation gives CASSQSGTSGRSTDTQYF.

This clonotype was seen at least ten times. The CDR3 loop is CASSTQGGTNEKLFF. The CDR3 DNA reads as TGTGCCAGCAGCACACAGGGGGGAACTAATGAAAAACTGTTTTTT. V is TRBV7-2 and J is TRBJ1-4; 8 bases align to TRBD1. The trim removed 5 bases at V and 1 base at J, leaving 3 bases unmatched. The CDR3 loop spans 15 amino acids. CDR1 is SGHTA and CDR2 is FQGNSA in the germline V gene.

The chain combines TRBV18 with TRBJ2-7; tentative D call: TRBD2 (5 bases). The V end was cut by 4 bases, the J end by 3 bases, with 7 bases between. The CDR3 consists of 12 residues. CDR1 KGHSH and CDR2 LQKENI come from the germline V gene. Here the CDR3 reads CASSRDYYEQYF. The CDR3, as DNA: TGTGCCAGCTCACGAGACTACTACGAGCAGTACTTC.

This clonotype was seen at least ten times. The rearrangement uses TRBV3-1 and TRBJ2-1; TRBD1 aligns across 11 bases. Germline values: CDR1 LGHDT, CDR2 YNNKEL (reference sequence). This CDR3 comprises 13 residues. Trimming at V came to 11 bases and at J to 7 bases, leaving 7 bases not matched to a gene. Written as DNA, the CDR3 is TGTGCCGTCCGGGACAGGGGGACAAATGAGCAGTTCTTC. This translates into CAVRDRGTNEQFF.

This clonotype has a count of ten or more. The chain recombines TRBV5-1 with TRBJ2-1; D may be TRBD2 (6 bases). The CDR3 sequence is 15 residues long. Germline V gene sequence: CDR1 SGHRS, CDR2 YFSETQ. Deletions cut 7 bases from V and 6 bases from J, with 20 bases between. CDR3 residues: CASSGMGEATNEQFF. The CDR3 DNA reads TGCGCCAGCTCCGGAATGGGGGAGGCCACCAATGAGCAGTTCTTC. The full variable domain, completed using reference TRBV5-1 and TRBJ2-1, is KAGVTQTPRYLIKTRGQQVTLSCSPISGHRSVSWYQQTPGQGLQFLFEYFSETQRNKGNFPGRFSGRQFSNSRSEMNVSTLELGDSALYLCASSGMGEATNEQFFGPGTRLTVL.

This clonotype occurred many times. The chain has TRBV29-1 and TRBJ1-2; TRBD1 aligns across 8 bases. Germline V gene lookup returns CDR1 SQVTM and CDR2 ANQGSEA. CDR3 length: 11 residues. J lost 13 bases, V lost 4 bases, and 8 bases had no gene match. The CDR3 protein is CSVATGEWCTF. CDR3 coding DNA: TGCAGCGTTGCGACAGGGGAGTGGTGCACCTTC.

This clonotype was detected ten times or more. This chain connects TRBV10-3 to TRBJ2-1; D not resolved. Trimming left V 4 bases short and J 0 bases short, with 10 bases between. The CDR3 runs 15 residues. Germline-derived CDR1 and CDR2 are ENHRY and SYGVKD. The CDR3 sequence: CAISAAWGSYNEQFF. CDR3 DNA sequence: TGTGCCATCAGTGCAGCGTGGGGCTCCTACAATGAGCAGTTCTTC.

The table lists this clonotype with many counts. J is TRBJ2-1 and V is TRBV7-2; D unclear. The V gene's germline CDR1 is SGHTA and CDR2 FQGNSA. The CDR3 contains 15 residues. Trimming removed 2 bases from V and 2 bases from J, with 10 bases in between. CDR3 nucleotide sequence: TGTGCCAGCAGCTTATTGCAGGTAGCCTACAATGAGCAGTTCTTC. Its protein product is CASSLLQVAYNEQFF.

In this sample, this clonotype turned up many times. The chain joins TRBV21-1 to TRBJ2-5. TRBV21-1 is given as a pseudogene. The CDR3 covers 18 residues. In DNA form, the CDR3 reads TGTGCCAGCAGCAAACGACGGCTTTTCGGCAGCACCCAAGAGACCCAGTACTTC. Its translation is CASSKRRLFGSTQETQYF.

This clonotype has at least ten counts. The chain uses TRBV6-1 and TRBJ2-3, with D perhaps matching TRBD2 (6 bases). V dropped 6 bases and J dropped 6 bases, with 16 bases sitting between them. Per the germline V gene, CDR1 is MNHNS and CDR2 is SASEGT. CDR3 size: 14 residues. CDR3 DNA sequence: TGTGCCAGCAGCGGAGGGGCAGGTCGGGATACGCAGTATTTT. Its protein is CASSGGAGRDTQYF.

This clonotype occurred many times. This chain links TRBV2 with TRBJ2-7; D not resolved. Germline values: CDR1 SNHLY, CDR2 FYNNEI. The germline V and J ends were trimmed by 5 bases and 3 bases, with 11 bases remaining between them. The CDR3 is 13 amino acids. CDR3 residues: CASSFLVFYEQYF. In nucleotides, the CDR3 is TGTGCCAGCAGTTTTTTGGTTTTCTACGAGCAGTACTTC.

This clonotype showed up many times. This chain joins TRBV28 and TRBJ1-1; TRBD1 is a possible D gene (6 bases). This CDR3 region has 19 residues. V shed 6 bases and J shed 2 bases, with 28 bases lying between them. CDR1 is MDHEN, CDR2 SYDVKM, per germline. The chain's CDR3 is CASSLYLDGQGILNTEAFF. The CDR3 DNA reads TGTGCCAGCAGCCTTTACCTAGATGGGCAGGGGATCCTAAACACTGAAGCTTTCTTT.

The chain employs TRBV21-1 and TRBJ2-7; no DNA check was done on the table's D call, TRBD1. TRBV21-1 represents a pseudogene. The CDR3 extends over 15 amino acids. The CDR3 bases are TGTGCCAGCAGCTCCTTCACGAGGGGGGCCTACGAGCAGTACTTC. Amino acids: CASSSFTRGAYEQYF.

There are many counts of this clonotype. The CDR3 DNA reads TGTGCCAGCAGTCATAGACAGGGTTCGTACACCGGGGAGCTGTTTTTT. This sequence encodes CASSHRQGSYTGELFF. This rearrangement joins TRBV12-3 or TRBV12-4 to TRBJ2-2, with 7 bases lining up with TRBD1. The CDR3 is 16 amino acids. V lost 5 bases to trimming and J lost 3 bases; unmatched junction nucleotides: 9.

This clonotype was counted many times. V is TRBV20-1 and J is TRBJ2-7, with unresolved D. In germline, CDR1 is DFQATT, CDR2 SNEGSKA (reference sequence). Trimming pared 3 bases from V and 2 bases from J, leaving 8 bases between. The CDR3 extends over 12 amino acids. The CDR3 spells CSASRPPYEQYF. The CDR3 DNA sequence: TGCAGTGCTAGTAGGCCACCCTACGAGCAGTACTTC.

In this sample, this clonotype turned up many times. The chain is built from TRBV5-1 and TRBJ2-3, with 13 bases fitting TRBD2. Losses at the gene ends were 0 bases for V and 3 bases for J; bases not matched to a gene: 1. Germline assignment: CDR1 SGHRS and CDR2 YFSETQ. CDR3 length: 16 residues. CDR3 in amino acids: CASSLGTSGSTDTQYF. The CDR3 bases are TGCGCCAGCAGCTTGGGGACTAGCGGGAGTACAGATACGCAGTATTTT.

Only a few counts were recorded for this clonotype. The rearrangement joins TRBV5-1 to TRBJ2-7; possibly TRBD1 for D (6 bases). The CDR3 is 14 amino acids. Germline lookup yields CDR1 SGHRS and CDR2 YFSETQ. Trimming shortened V by 1 base and J by 2 bases, and 10 bases separated the two germline ends. CDR3 DNA: TGCGCCAGCAGCTTGACCCAGGGGCCCTACGAGCAGTACTTC. This gives the protein CASSLTQGPYEQYF.

This clonotype was counted ten times or more. This chain uses TRBV20-1 with TRBJ2-1; 11 bases agree with TRBD2. After removal of 6 bases from V and 7 bases from J, the junction contained 8 bases not matched to a gene. There are 14 residues in the CDR3. Per the germline V gene, CDR1 is DFQATT and CDR2 is SNEGSKA (reference sequence). The CDR3 coding sequence is TGCAGTGCCGAGGGGGGACTAGCGGAGAATGAGCAGTTCTTC. This translates into CSAEGGLAENEQFF.

This clonotype was seen repeatedly, ten times or more. The CDR3 is CASRGSETQYF. Written as DNA, the CDR3 is TGCGCCAGCAGGGGTAGCGAGACCCAGTACTTC. The chain joins TRBV5-1 to TRBJ2-5; unclear D gene. CDR1 SGHRS and CDR2 YFSETQ come from the germline V gene. Trimming cost V 5 bases and J 5 bases, with 7 bases left between them. The CDR3 runs to 11 residues.

This clonotype was observed many times. The rearrangement links TRBV12-3 or TRBV12-4 to TRBJ2-3; tentatively, D is TRBD1 or TRBD2 (5 bases each). The CDR3 sequence is 13 residues long. Trimming removed 6 bases from V and 8 bases from J, with 15 bases in between. DNA for the CDR3: TGTGCCAGCAGACTTCAAGGGGCGGGTACGCAGTATTTT. The encoded protein is CASRLQGAGTQYF.

There are many counts of this clonotype. This chain links TRBV6-1 with TRBJ2-3; 11 bases align to TRBD2. Germline CDR1 reads MNHNS; CDR2 reads SASEGT. V gave up 6 bases and J gave up 3 bases; unmatched junction bases: 8. The CDR3 runs to 16 residues. The CDR3 DNA sequence: TGTGCCAGCAGCCGTGGACTAGCGGGCGATACAGATACGCAGTATTTT. Translating gives CASSRGLAGDTDTQYF.

Worth noting for this clonotype: A read error may produce the germline difference seen at one junction end. The CDR3 loop reads CVSSSGGTVTYEQYF. The CDR3 coding sequence is TGCGTCAGCAGCTCAGGCGGGACGGTGACCTACGAGCAATACTTC. The chain uses TRBV5-1 and TRBJ2-7, with D maybe TRBD2 (6 bases). The length of the CDR3 is 15 residues. CDR1 and CDR2 from the germline V gene are SGHRS and YFSETQ.

This clonotype was counted ten times or more. The V gene is TRBV10-3, the J gene TRBJ1-6, with D tentatively TRBD1 (5 bases). The CDR3 runs to 17 residues. Germline assignment: CDR1 ENHRY and CDR2 SYGVKD. Between the trimmed V and J ends, which lost 0 bases and 1 base, there was a span of 10 bases. CDR3 sequence (DNA): TGTGCCATCAGTGAGTCGGGGGAGAGGTCCTATAATTCACCCCTCCACTTT. It translates to CAISESGERSYNSPLHF.

In its sample, this clonotype was seen many times. The gene calls are TRBV20-1 and TRBJ2-1; D possibly corresponds to TRBD2 (8 bases). Trimming shortened V by 6 bases and J by 1 base, and 22 bases separated the two germline ends. This CDR3 spans 17 amino acids. Per the germline V gene, CDR1 is DFQATT and CDR2 is SNEGSKA (reference sequence). The CDR3 bases are TGCAGTGCCACGGGAGGGGGAGGGGGCTGGTCCTACAATGAGCAGTTCTTC. Translated: CSATGGGGGWSYNEQFF.